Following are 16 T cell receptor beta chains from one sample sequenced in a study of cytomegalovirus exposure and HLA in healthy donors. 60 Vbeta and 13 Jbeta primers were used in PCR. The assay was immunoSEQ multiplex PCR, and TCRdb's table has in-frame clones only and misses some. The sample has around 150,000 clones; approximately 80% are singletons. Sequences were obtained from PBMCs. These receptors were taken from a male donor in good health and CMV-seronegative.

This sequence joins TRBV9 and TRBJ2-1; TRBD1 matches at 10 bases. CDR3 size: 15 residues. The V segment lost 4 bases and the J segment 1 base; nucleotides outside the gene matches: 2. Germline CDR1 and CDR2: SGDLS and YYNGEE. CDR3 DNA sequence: TGTGCCAGCAGCCGGACAGGGGGGTCCTACAATGAGCAGTTCTTC. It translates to CASSRTGGSYNEQFF. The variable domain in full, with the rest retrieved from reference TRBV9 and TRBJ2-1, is DSGVTQTPKHLITATGQRVTLRCSPRSGDLSVYWYQQSLDQGLQFLIQYYNGEERAKGNILERFSAQQFPDLHSELNLSSLELGDSALYFCASSRTGGSYNEQFFGPGTRLTVL.

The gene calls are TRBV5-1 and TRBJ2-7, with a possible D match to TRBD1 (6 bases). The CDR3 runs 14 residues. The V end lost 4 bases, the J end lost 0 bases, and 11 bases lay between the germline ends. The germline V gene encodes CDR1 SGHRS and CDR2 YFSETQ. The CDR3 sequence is CASSMDSPSYEQYF. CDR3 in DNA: TGCGCCAGCAGCATGGACAGTCCCTCCTACGAGCAGTACTTC.

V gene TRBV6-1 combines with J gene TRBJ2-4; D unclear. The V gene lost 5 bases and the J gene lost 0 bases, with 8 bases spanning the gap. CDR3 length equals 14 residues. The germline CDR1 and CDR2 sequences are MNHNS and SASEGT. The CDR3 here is CASSPRIAKNIQYF. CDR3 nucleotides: TGTGCCAGCAGTCCCAGGATAGCCAAAAACATTCAGTACTTC.

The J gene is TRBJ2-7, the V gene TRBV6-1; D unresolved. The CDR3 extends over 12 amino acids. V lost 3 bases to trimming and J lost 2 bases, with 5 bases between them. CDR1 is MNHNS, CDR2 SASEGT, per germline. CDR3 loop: CASSEAAYEQYF. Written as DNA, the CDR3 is TGTGCCAGCAGTGAGGCAGCCTACGAGCAGTACTTC.

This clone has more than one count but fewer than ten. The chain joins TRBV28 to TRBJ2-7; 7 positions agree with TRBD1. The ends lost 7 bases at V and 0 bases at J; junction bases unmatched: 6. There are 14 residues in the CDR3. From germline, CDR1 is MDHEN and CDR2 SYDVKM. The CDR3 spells CASNRGQSSYEQYF. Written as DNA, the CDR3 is TGTGCCAGCAATCGGGGACAGAGCTCCTACGAGCAGTACTTC.

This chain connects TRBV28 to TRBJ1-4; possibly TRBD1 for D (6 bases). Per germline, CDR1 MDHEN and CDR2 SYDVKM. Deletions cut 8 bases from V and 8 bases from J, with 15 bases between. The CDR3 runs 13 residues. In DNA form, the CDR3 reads TGTGCCAGCTCTGGGGGGGCAGGGGAAAAACTGTTTTTT. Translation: CASSGGAGEKLFF.

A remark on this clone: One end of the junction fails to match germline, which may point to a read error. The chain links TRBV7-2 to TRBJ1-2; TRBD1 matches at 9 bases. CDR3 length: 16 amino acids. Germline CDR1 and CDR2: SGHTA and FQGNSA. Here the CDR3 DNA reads TGTGCCAGCAGCTTAGCAACAGTGGACAGGGGATCCATCCGCTCCTTC. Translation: CASSLATVDRGSIRSF. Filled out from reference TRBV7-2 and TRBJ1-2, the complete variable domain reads GAGVSQSPSNKVTEKGKDVELRCDPISGHTALYWYRQSLGQGLEFLIYFQGNSAPDKSGLPSDRFSAERTGGSVSTLTIQRTQQEDSAVYLCASSLATVDRGSIRSFGSGTRLTVV.

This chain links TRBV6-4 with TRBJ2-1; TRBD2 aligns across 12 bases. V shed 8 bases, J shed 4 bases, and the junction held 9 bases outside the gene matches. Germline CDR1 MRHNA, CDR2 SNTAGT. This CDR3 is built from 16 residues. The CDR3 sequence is CASSPTSGRGYNEQFF. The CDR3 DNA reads TGTGCCAGCTCCCCGACTAGCGGGAGAGGTTACAATGAGCAGTTCTTC.

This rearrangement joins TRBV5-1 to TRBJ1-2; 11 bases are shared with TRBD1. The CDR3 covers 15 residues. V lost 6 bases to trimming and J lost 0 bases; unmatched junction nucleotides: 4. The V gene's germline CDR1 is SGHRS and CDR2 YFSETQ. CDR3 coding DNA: TGCGCCAGCAATCCGGGACAGGGGGCTAACTATGGCTACACCTTC. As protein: CASNPGQGANYGYTF.

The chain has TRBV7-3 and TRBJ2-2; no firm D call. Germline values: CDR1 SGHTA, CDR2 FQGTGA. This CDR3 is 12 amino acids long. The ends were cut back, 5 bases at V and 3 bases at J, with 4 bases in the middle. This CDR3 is CASSPDTGELFF. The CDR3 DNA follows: TGTGCCAGCAGCCCTGACACCGGGGAGCTGTTTTTT.

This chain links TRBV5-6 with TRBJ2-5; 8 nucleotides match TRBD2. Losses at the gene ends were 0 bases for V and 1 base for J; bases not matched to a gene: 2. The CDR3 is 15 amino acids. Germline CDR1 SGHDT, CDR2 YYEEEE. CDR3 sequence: CASSLDGRAQETQYF. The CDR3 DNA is TGTGCCAGCAGCTTGGACGGGAGGGCCCAAGAGACCCAGTACTTC.

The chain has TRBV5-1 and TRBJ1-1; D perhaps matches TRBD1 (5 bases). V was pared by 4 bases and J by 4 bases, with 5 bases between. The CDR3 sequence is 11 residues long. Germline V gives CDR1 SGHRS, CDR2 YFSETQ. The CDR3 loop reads CASSRGTEAFF. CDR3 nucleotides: TGCGCCAGCAGCAGGGGCACTGAAGCTTTCTTT. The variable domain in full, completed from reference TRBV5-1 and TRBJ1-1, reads KAGVTQTPRYLIKTRGQQVTLSCSPISGHRSVSWYQQTPGQGLQFLFEYFSETQRNKGNFPGRFSGRQFSNSRSEMNVSTLELGDSALYLCASSRGTEAFFGQGTRLTVV.

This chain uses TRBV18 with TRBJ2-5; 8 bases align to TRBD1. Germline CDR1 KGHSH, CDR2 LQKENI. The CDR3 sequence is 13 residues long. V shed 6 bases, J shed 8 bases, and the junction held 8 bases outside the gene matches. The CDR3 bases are TGTGCCAGCTCCGGGCAGGGGGCAGACACCCAGTACTTC. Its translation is CASSGQGADTQYF.

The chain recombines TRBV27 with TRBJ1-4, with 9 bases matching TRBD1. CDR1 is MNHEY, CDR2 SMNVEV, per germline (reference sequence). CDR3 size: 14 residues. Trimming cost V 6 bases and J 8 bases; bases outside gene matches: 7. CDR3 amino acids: CASRPQGAREKLFF. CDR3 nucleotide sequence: TGTGCCAGCAGGCCACAGGGGGCCCGCGAAAAACTGTTTTTT.

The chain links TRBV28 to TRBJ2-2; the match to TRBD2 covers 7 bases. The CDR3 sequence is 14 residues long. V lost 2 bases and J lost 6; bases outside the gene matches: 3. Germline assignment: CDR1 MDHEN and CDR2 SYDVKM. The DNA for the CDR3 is TGTGCCAGCAGTTTAAGGCGGGAGTCCGGGGAGCTGTTTTTT. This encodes CASSLRRESGELFF.

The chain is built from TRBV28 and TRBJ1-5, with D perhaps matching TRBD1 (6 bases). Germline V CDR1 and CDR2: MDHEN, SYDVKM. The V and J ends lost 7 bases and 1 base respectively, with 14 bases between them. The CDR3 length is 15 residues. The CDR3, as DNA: TGTGCCAGCAATCAGGGGATGGTGAGCAATCAGCCCCAGCATTTT. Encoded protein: CASNQGMVSNQPQHF.